These 8 T cell receptor beta chains share one sample of origin, sequenced in a study of regulatory T cells in long-lasting Graves disease. With iRepertoire HTBI primers and Arm-PCR of CDR3 regions, TCR beta libraries were built. TCRdb re-analysed the multiplex PCR reads in MiXCR, keeping a single row per CDR3 protein. Among some 500,000 distinct CDR3 sequences listed, roughly 13% were seen once. Indicated time point: newly diagnosed GD, antithyroid drugs for less than 3 months. From PBMCs, RNA was extracted and then used to make the TCR library. These data were also filed under a second study, of T cells in Graves' hyperthyroidism and ophthalmopathy.

The sequencing used peripheral blood mononuclear cells (PBMCs), collected at new diagnosis, from a patient treated with antithyroid drugs. All receptors come from a man under 40 with Graves disease.

This clonotype was observed many times. This chain uses TRBV12-3 or TRBV12-4 with TRBJ1-5; 7 nucleotides align to TRBD1. Trimming at V came to 7 bases and at J to 6 bases, leaving 9 bases not matched to a gene. The CDR3 is 14 amino acids. CDR3 sequence reads: CASTGRGNSQPQHF. The CDR3, as DNA: TGTGCCAGCACAGGCAGGGGGAATAGTCAGCCCCAGCATTTT.

This clonotype was seen repeatedly, ten times or more. The rearrangement uses TRBV12-3 or TRBV12-4 and TRBJ2-1, with 7 bases aligning to TRBD2. The CDR3 spans 17 residues. The junction had 15 bases not matched to a gene; V was cut back by 7 bases and J by 3 bases. The CDR3 nucleotides read TGTGCCAGCACTCCCTATCGGGGTAGCGGGCTCTACAATGAGCAGTTCTTC. Protein: CASTPYRGSGLYNEQFF.

This clonotype was seen ten or more times. The chain carries TRBV27 and TRBJ2-7, with 8 bases lining up with TRBD2. Trimming at V came to 8 bases and at J to 0 bases, leaving 9 bases not matched to a gene. Per the germline V gene, CDR1 is MNHEY and CDR2 is SMNVEV (reference sequence). The CDR3 runs 15 residues. In nucleotides, the CDR3 is TGTGCCAGCCGTTCGACAGCGGGGGCCTCCTACGAGCAGTACTTC. It translates to CASRSTAGASYEQYF.

At least ten counts were recorded for this clonotype. The chain combines TRBV19 with TRBJ2-7, with a weak D call TRBD2 (5 bases). V was pared by 3 bases and J by 2 bases, with 11 bases between. Germline V CDR1 and CDR2: LNHDA, SQIVND (reference sequence). The CDR3 contains 14 residues. The CDR3 DNA is TGTGCCAGTAGTATCGGGGTAGCTACCTACGAGCAGTACTTC. It specifies CASSIGVATYEQYF.

This clonotype came up many times. In nucleotides, the CDR3 is TGTGCCAGCTACCAGCCTGGGGGACAAGAGACCCAGTACTTC. This gives the protein CASYQPGGQETQYF. The rearrangement joins TRBV27 to TRBJ2-1, with D perhaps assigned TRBD1 or TRBD2 (5 bases each). TRBJ2-5 matches the DNA end more closely, so the J call is doubtful. Germline CDR1 MNHEY, CDR2 SMNVEV (reference sequence). The CDR3 contains 14 residues.

Concerning this clonotype itself: A much larger clone lies a single base off, so this may be a read error. V gene TRBV5-4 combines with J gene TRBJ2-6; the D call may be TRBD1 or TRBD2 (6 bases each). CDR3 size: 15 residues. Germline assignment: CDR1 SGHNT and CDR2 YYREEE (reference sequence). The DNA for the CDR3 is TGTGTCAGCAGCGCCGGGGGCACTGGGGCCAACGTCCTGACTTTC. This sequence encodes CVSSAGGTGANVLTF. The variable domain in full, completed from reference TRBV5-4 and TRBJ2-6, reads ETGVTQSPTHLIKTRGQQVTLRCSSQSGHNTVSWYQQALGQGPQFIFQYYREEENGRGNFPPRFSGLQFPNYSSELNVNALELDDSALYLCVSSAGGTGANVLTFGAGSRLTVL.

This clonotype was detected ten times or more. This sequence joins TRBV6-1 and TRBJ2-7, with TRBD2 matching 7 bases. This CDR3 has 15 residues. Per germline, CDR1 MNHNS and CDR2 SASEGT. V lost 5 bases and J lost 3; bases outside the gene matches: 10. CDR3 residues: CASSRTSVPGYEQYF. The CDR3 DNA reads as TGTGCCAGCAGTCGTACTAGCGTTCCTGGCTACGAGCAGTACTTC.

This clonotype came up many times. CDR3 nucleotide sequence: TGTGCCAGCCTCCGGGACAGGGGCGACTACGAGCAGTACTTC. Its protein product is CASLRDRGDYEQYF. The J gene is TRBJ2-7, the V gene TRBV2, with TRBD1 matching 10 bases. V trimming: 8 bases; J trimming: 3 bases; junction bases outside the gene matches: 7. This CDR3 is built from 14 residues. CDR1 is SNHLY and CDR2 is FYNNEI in the germline V gene. Looking up the rest from reference TRBV2 and TRBJ2-7 gives the full variable domain: EPEVTQTPSHQVTQMGQEVILRCVPISNHLYFYWYRQILGQKVEFLVSFYNNEISEKSEIFDDQFSVERPDGSNFTLKIRSTKLEDSAMYFCASLRDRGDYEQYFGPGTRLTVT.